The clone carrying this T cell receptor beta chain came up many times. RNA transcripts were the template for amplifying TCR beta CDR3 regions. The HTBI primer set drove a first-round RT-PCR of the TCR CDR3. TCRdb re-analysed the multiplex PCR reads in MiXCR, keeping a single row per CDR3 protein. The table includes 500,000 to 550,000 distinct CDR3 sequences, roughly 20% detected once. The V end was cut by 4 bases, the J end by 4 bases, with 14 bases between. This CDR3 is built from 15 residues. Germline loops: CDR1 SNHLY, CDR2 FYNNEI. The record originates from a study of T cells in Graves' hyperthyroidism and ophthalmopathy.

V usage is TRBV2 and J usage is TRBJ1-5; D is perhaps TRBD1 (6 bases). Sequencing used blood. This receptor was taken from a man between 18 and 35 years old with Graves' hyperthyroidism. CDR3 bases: TGTGCCAGCAGTGGGGCGGACAGCCCAAATCAGCCCCAGCATTTT. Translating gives CASSGADSPNQPQHF.